This T cell receptor beta chain was observed in a study of regulatory T cells in long-lasting Graves disease. As to time point: newly diagnosed GD, antithyroid drugs for less than 3 months. The TCR library was made from RNA that had been extracted from PBMCs in TRIzol. Building the TCR beta libraries relied on iRepertoire HTBI primers, and CDR3 regions underwent Arm-PCR. TCRdb processed the multiplex PCR reads anew with MiXCR; each CDR3 protein has one entry. The table includes about 530,000 distinct CDR3 sequences, around 16% detected once. Ten or more counts support this clonotype. The same data also contributed to another study, on T cells in Graves' hyperthyroidism and ophthalmopathy. That source reports: HTBI primers drove first-round RT-PCR of the TCR CDR3.

The specimen comprised peripheral blood mononuclear cells (PBMCs), sampled at new diagnosis, from a patient treated with antithyroid drugs. The sequence was collected from a woman aged 35-65 years with Graves disease.

CDR3: CASSSRQARETQYF. The DNA for the CDR3 is TGTGCCAGCAGCTCTCGACAGGCCAGAGAGACCCAGTACTTC. The chain recombines TRBV13 with TRBJ2-5, with a weak D call TRBD1 (6 bases). V was shortened by 4 bases and J by 4 bases, with 13 bases between the two germline ends. This CDR3 contains 14 residues. Germline V gene lookup returns CDR1 PRHDT and CDR2 FYEKMQ (reference sequence).